This T cell receptor (beta chain) is from a study of cytomegalovirus exposure and HLA in healthy donors (dated by TCRdb to 2017 to 2019). Regarding the research as a whole: A later analysis indicated that the 100 to 150 validation repertoires were generated on the platform also employed for the approximately 690 repertoires of the first cohort. The study aimed to test whether cataloging public T cell receptors could reveal signatures of past pathogen exposure. Along with the approximately 600-subject first cohort, a separate validation cohort of over a hundred different subjects was used. To predict cytomegalovirus infection status, the study combined high-throughput TCR immunosequencing, statistical association of individual TCRs with disease status, and machine learning.

Note on this clone: Its target antigen remains unknown. Base quality data are lacking; no much larger clone is found one base away.

Donors formed part of the validation cohort, which comprised 120 subjects and was distinct from the first cohort of 666 subjects. General study outcomes and caveats: Most TCR sequences were seen in very few donors, while some public TCRs were found in many individuals. In a later analysis, TCRs clustered in the first cohort were found to also tend to co-occur in the 120 or so validation repertoires, with 94% of cluster scores above 0. It was suggested by the authors that the approach could potentially be generalized to other disease states and immunological phenotypes. The study listed 150 to 200 TCR beta chains as associated with cytomegalovirus. In vitro tests confirmed that a few of the cytomegalovirus-associated TCR beta chains recognize cytomegalovirus antigens. The validation cohort had no HLA typing available for a later analysis, so co-occurrence within that cohort was assessed over all 120 or so repertoires. The classifier was reported to diagnose cytomegalovirus status with high specificity and sensitivity in both the original and validation cohorts.

Libraries were constructed by the immunoSEQ multiplex PCR assay. In the source study's methods: A statistical classification framework was built to diagnose cytomegalovirus status from the catalog of TCR beta chain sequences. TCRdb stores this immuneACCESS table with in-frame sequences only. Part of the clones is absent; in the studies checked, under half of the shortfall reflects unresolved V genes, and no reason is known for the rest. That table supplies the V and J calls and clone size; D and trimming were determined from the DNA. The sample yields roughly 68,000 clones; about 96% were counted once. About 2.4% of the sample goes to the ten largest clones. From the cysteine up to the phenylalanine, the CDR3 has a length of 15 residues. Of all the DNA, just the CDR3 is kept, 45 bases in frame from base 1. Sequences LNHDA (CDR1) and SQIVND (CDR2) are obtained from the germline V gene (reference sequence). V loses 3 bases, J loses 1 base, and the germline ends lie 12 bases apart.

Here the chain combines TRBV19 and TRBJ2-5, and TRBD1 may be the D gene, going by 6 matching bases. Input material: PBMCs. This TCR derives from a man younger than 35 in good health and CMV-seronegative. The nucleotides read TGTGCCAGTAGTATGACAGGAGGACCCCAAGAGACCCAGTACTTC. The encoded protein is CASSMTGGPQETQYF.